These T cell receptor beta chains were read from a single sample in a study of T-cell memory formation after mild COVID-19. In TCRdb, the 5' RACE reads were re-called with MiXCR into one record per CDR3 protein. The profile shows about 240,000 distinct CDR3 sequences, 8% to 9.5% of them singletons. What was sequenced was PBMCs or a T cell subset sorted from them (not recorded which). These receptors were taken from a man between 18 and 29 years old who had mild COVID-19 (a few samples of this study predate the infection). Cell type and time point are not known. CDR3s include the opening cysteine and the closing phenylalanine or tryptophan. The order of the fields is D gene, J gene, clone size, V gene, CDR3 length, CDR3 protein, CDR3 DNA. The D gene is left open where the match is weak. Not every row has a clone size; where given, it reads once, few, many or a size class.

d_call: -
j_call: TRBJ2-2
clone_size: -
v_call: TRBV6-5
cdr3_length: 16
cdr3_aa: CASSYVGGRVTGELFF
cdr3_nt: TGTGCCAGCAGTTACGTCGGGGGGCGAGTCACCGGGGAGCTGTTTTTT

d_call: -
j_call: TRBJ1-4
clone_size: -
v_call: TRBV4-3
cdr3_length: 16
cdr3_aa: CASSQGPSGLNEKLFF
cdr3_nt: TGCGCCAGCAGCCAGGGGCCTTCCGGCCTAAATGAAAAACTGTTTTTT

d_call: TRBD1
j_call: TRBJ2-1
clone_size: -
v_call: TRBV7-2
cdr3_length: 11
cdr3_aa: CASSLSGGKFF
cdr3_nt: TGTGCCAGCAGCTTATCAGGGGGAAAGTTCTTC

d_call: TRBD1
j_call: TRBJ1-6
clone_size: -
v_call: TRBV5-4
cdr3_length: 14
cdr3_aa: CASSLGTGVSPLHF
cdr3_nt: TGTGCCAGCAGCTTGGGGACAGGGGTCTCACCCCTCCACTTT

d_call: -
j_call: TRBJ2-3
clone_size: -
v_call: TRBV10-3
cdr3_length: 15
cdr3_aa: CAIAVAPTYTDTQYF
cdr3_nt: TGTGCCATCGCGGTCGCCCCTACCTACACAGATACGCAGTATTTT

d_call: -
j_call: TRBJ1-2
clone_size: -
v_call: TRBV4-1
cdr3_length: 16
cdr3_aa: CASSSHGAPGGYGYTF
cdr3_nt: TGCGCCAGCAGCTCCCACGGGGCACCGGGTGGCTATGGCTACACCTTC

d_call: -
j_call: TRBJ2-1
clone_size: few
v_call: TRBV5-1
cdr3_length: 15
cdr3_aa: CASSPADIFYNEQFF
cdr3_nt: TGCGCCAGCAGCCCCGCGGACATATTCTACAATGAGCAGTTCTTC

d_call: TRBD2
j_call: TRBJ2-2
clone_size: many
v_call: TRBV7-2
cdr3_length: 16
cdr3_aa: CASSPPGLANTGELFF
cdr3_nt: TGTGCCAGCAGTCCACCAGGACTAGCGAACACCGGGGAGCTGTTTTTT

d_call: -
j_call: TRBJ2-3
clone_size: -
v_call: TRBV24-1
cdr3_length: 14
cdr3_aa: CATSGGAATDTQYF
cdr3_nt: TGTGCCACCAGTGGAGGGGCAGCCACAGATACGCAGTATTTT

d_call: TRBD1
j_call: TRBJ1-6
clone_size: few
v_call: TRBV10-3
cdr3_length: 14
cdr3_aa: CAISRDRYNSPLHF
cdr3_nt: TGTGCCATCAGCCGGGACAGATATAATTCACCCCTCCACTTT

d_call: TRBD1
j_call: TRBJ1-1
clone_size: many
v_call: TRBV20-1
cdr3_length: 14
cdr3_aa: CSARVPGQSPEAFF
cdr3_nt: TGCAGTGCTAGAGTACCGGGACAGTCCCCTGAAGCTTTCTTT

d_call: TRBD1
j_call: TRBJ1-1
clone_size: few
v_call: TRBV10-3
cdr3_length: 16
cdr3_aa: CAISDPVGTGGTEAFF
cdr3_nt: TGTGCCATCAGTGACCCCGTGGGGACAGGAGGCACTGAAGCTTTCTTT

d_call: TRBD2
j_call: TRBJ2-1
clone_size: -
v_call: TRBV7-3
cdr3_length: 15
cdr3_aa: CASSLYSGGVTEQFF
cdr3_nt: TGTGCCAGCAGCCTTTATAGCGGGGGGGTGACCGAGCAGTTCTTC

d_call: TRBD2
j_call: TRBJ2-2
clone_size: few
v_call: TRBV6-5
cdr3_length: 15
cdr3_aa: CASSSGGVNTGELFF
cdr3_nt: TGTGCCAGCAGTTCGGGGGGGGTAAACACCGGGGAGCTGTTTTTT

d_call: -
j_call: TRBJ2-1
clone_size: -
v_call: TRBV29-1
cdr3_length: 15
cdr3_aa: CSVSAGLVGSNEQFF
cdr3_nt: TGCAGCGTTTCCGCAGGCCTAGTTGGGTCGAATGAGCAGTTCTTC

d_call: -
j_call: TRBJ2-1
clone_size: few
v_call: TRBV3-1
cdr3_length: 14
cdr3_aa: CASSWDLALNEQFF
cdr3_nt: TGTGCCAGCAGCTGGGACCTGGCTCTCAATGAGCAGTTCTTC

d_call: -
j_call: TRBJ2-3
clone_size: -
v_call: TRBV20-1
cdr3_length: 18
cdr3_aa: CSARSPLEVVTGGDTQYF
cdr3_nt: TGCAGTGCTAGATCTCCACTCGAAGTTGTCACCGGGGGAGATACGCAGTATTTT

d_call: TRBD1
j_call: TRBJ1-2
clone_size: -
v_call: TRBV5-1
cdr3_length: 12
cdr3_aa: CASGVTGDGYTF
cdr3_nt: TGCGCCAGCGGAGTGACAGGGGATGGCTACACCTTC

d_call: TRBD1
j_call: TRBJ1-1
clone_size: -
v_call: TRBV9
cdr3_length: 13
cdr3_aa: CASSVLATGSAFF
cdr3_nt: TGTGCCAGCAGCGTATTAGCGACAGGGTCAGCTTTCTTT

d_call: TRBD2
j_call: TRBJ2-1
clone_size: many
v_call: TRBV7-3
cdr3_length: 15
cdr3_aa: CASSLTGGGYNEQFF
cdr3_nt: TGTGCCAGCAGCTTAACTGGCGGGGGCTACAATGAGCAGTTCTTC

d_call: -
j_call: TRBJ1-4
clone_size: many
v_call: TRBV20-1
cdr3_length: 13
cdr3_aa: CSAREPTNEKLFF
cdr3_nt: TGCAGTGCTAGAGAACCAACTAATGAAAAACTGTTTTTT

d_call: -
j_call: TRBJ2-5
clone_size: few
v_call: TRBV5-1
cdr3_length: 15
cdr3_aa: CASSRDQTHQETQYF
cdr3_nt: TGCGCCAGCAGCCGCGACCAGACACACCAAGAGACCCAGTACTTC

d_call: -
j_call: TRBJ2-1
clone_size: -
v_call: TRBV27
cdr3_length: 11
cdr3_aa: CASSSGGKQFF
cdr3_nt: TGTGCCAGCAGTTCAGGGGGGAAGCAGTTCTTC